What follows are 29 T cell receptor beta chains derived from one specimen sequenced in a study of cytomegalovirus exposure and HLA in healthy donors. It was with 60 Vbeta and 13 Jbeta primers that the PCR ran. Measured with immunoSEQ multiplex PCR; TCRdb has only the in-frame clones, and not every one. The table includes approximately 140,000 clones, roughly 80% detected once. The sequenced sample consisted of PBMCs. The origin of the receptors is a boy younger than 18 in good health and CMV-seronegative.

The chain carries TRBV14 and TRBJ2-1, with 10 bases lining up with TRBD2. The CDR3 is made up of 16 amino acids. The V gene end was trimmed by 3 bases and the J gene end by 2 bases; junction bases not matched to a gene: 4. The germline CDR1 and CDR2 sequences are SGHDN and FVKESK. The CDR3 here is CASSHGTSETYNEQFF. CDR3 nucleotide sequence: TGTGCCAGCAGCCATGGGACTAGCGAGACCTACAATGAGCAGTTCTTC.

The chain carries TRBV4-3 and TRBJ2-5; D not resolved. Germline CDR1 and CDR2: LGHNA and YSLEER. V lost 0 bases to trimming and J lost 5 bases, with 13 bases between them. The CDR3 has 15 amino acids. The CDR3 nucleotides read TGCGCCAGCAGCCAAGATCAAAGCGCCCTGGAGACCCAGTACTTC. Protein product: CASSQDQSALETQYF.

This clone was seen a handful of times. This chain connects TRBV2 to TRBJ2-7; possibly TRBD2 for D (5 bases). The CDR3 length is 14 residues. CDR1 is SNHLY and CDR2 is FYNNEI in the germline V gene. Trimming left V 3 bases short and J 7 bases short, with 16 bases between. The CDR3 DNA follows: TGTGCCAGCAGTGATTGGAGCGGAGCGAGGGAGCAGTACTTC. It yields the protein CASSDWSGAREQYF.

The rearrangement joins TRBV30 to TRBJ1-5, with 8 bases lining up with TRBD1. Germline CDR1 reads GTSNPN; CDR2 reads SVGIG (reference sequence). The CDR3 totals 14 residues. After removal of 3 bases from V and 5 bases from J, the junction contained 6 bases not matched to a gene. In DNA form, the CDR3 reads TGTGCCTGGAGCGCACCACAGGGGGATCAGCCCCAGCATTTT. Amino acid sequence: CAWSAPQGDQPQHF.

The rearrangement uses TRBV15 and TRBJ1-2; D is unresolved. CDR3 size: 14 residues. Trimming removed 2 bases from V and 0 bases from J, with 7 bases in between. Germline CDR1 reads LNHNV; CDR2 reads YYDKDF (reference sequence). The CDR3 loop reads CATSRPGPNYGYTF. CDR3 DNA: TGTGCCACCAGCAGACCGGGTCCTAACTATGGCTACACCTTC.

This rearrangement joins TRBV25-1 to TRBJ1-6; maybe TRBD1 (6 bases). The V gene's germline CDR1 is MGHDK and CDR2 SYGVNS. The V gene lost 5 bases and the J gene lost 6 bases, with 20 bases spanning the gap. This CDR3 has 17 amino acids. As DNA, the CDR3 is TGTGCCAGCAGTCCTTTAGGGGGGGCCGGGATTAATTCACCCCTCCACTTT. Protein: CASSPLGGAGINSPLHF. The entire variable domain, with the rest obtained from reference TRBV25-1 and TRBJ1-6, is as follows: EADIYQTPRYLVIGTGKKITLECSQTMGHDKMYWYQQDPGMELHLIHYSYGVNSTEKGDLSSESTVSRIRTEHFPLTLESARPSHTSQYLCASSPLGGAGINSPLHFGNGTRLTVT.

The rearrangement uses TRBV7-9 and TRBJ1-2; tentative D call: TRBD1 (5 bases). The V and J ends lost 2 bases and 2 bases respectively, with 12 bases between them. The CDR3 length is 15 residues. Germline V CDR1 and CDR2: SEHNR, FQNEAQ (reference sequence). CDR3 protein: CASSLPGEGNYGYTF. The DNA for the CDR3 is TGTGCCAGCAGCTTACCGGGGGAAGGCAACTATGGCTACACCTTC.

The gene calls are TRBV5-6 and TRBJ1-2; TRBD1 is a possible D gene (5 bases). Trimming shortened V by 2 bases and J by 4 bases, and 12 bases separated the two germline ends. The CDR3 sequence is 14 residues long. CDR1 and CDR2 from the germline V gene are SGHDT and YYEEEE. CDR3 DNA sequence: TGTGCCAGCAGCTTAACAGGAGACCCCTATGGCTACACCTTC. Translated, it gives CASSLTGDPYGYTF. The complete variable domain, with remaining parts taken from reference TRBV5-6 and TRBJ1-2, reads DAGVTQSPTHLIKTRGQQVTLRCSPKSGHDTVSWYQQALGQGPQFIFQYYEEEERQRGNFPDRFSGHQFPNYSSELNVNALLLGDSALYLCASSLTGDPYGYTFGSGTRLTVV.

This chain connects TRBV6-6 to TRBJ1-3; D is possibly TRBD1 (5 bases). The CDR3 totals 15 residues. In germline, CDR1 is MNHNY, CDR2 SVGAGI (reference sequence). V lost 6 bases and J lost 1, with 13 bases in between. The CDR3 nucleotides read TGTGCCAGCAGGGGGCCAGGGTATTCTGGAAACACCATATATTTT. This sequence encodes CASRGPGYSGNTIYF.

The rearrangement links TRBV5-1 to TRBJ2-3; TRBD1 matches 11 bases. The CDR3 sequence is 15 residues long. Germline assignment: CDR1 SGHRS and CDR2 YFSETQ. With 2 bases clipped from V and 3 bases from J, the junction kept 2 bases outside the gene matches. The CDR3 reads CASSFRDRGTDTQYF. CDR3 DNA: TGCGCCAGCAGCTTTAGGGACAGGGGGACAGATACGCAGTATTTT.

V gene TRBV11-3 combines with J gene TRBJ2-7; a weak D match, TRBD1 (5 bases). V dropped 5 bases and J dropped 7 bases, with 18 bases sitting between them. CDR1 is SGHNT, CDR2 YENEEA, per germline. The CDR3 runs 14 residues. CDR3 bases: TGTGCCAGCAGCCCCTCTTCAGGGTTCTTAGAGCAGTACTTC. Translated, it gives CASSPSSGFLEQYF.

This chain joins TRBV19 and TRBJ2-2; TRBD2 matches 15 bases. Germline V gene lookup returns CDR1 LNHDA and CDR2 SQIVND (reference sequence). The CDR3 consists of 16 residues. The junction had 3 bases not matched to a gene; V was cut back by 6 bases and J by 4 bases. The CDR3 DNA follows: TGTGCCAGTAGGGGACTAGCGGGAGGAACCACCGGGGAGCTGTTTTTT. It codes for CASRGLAGGTTGELFF.

The genes are TRBV2 and TRBJ2-2; a weak D match, TRBD2 (6 bases). The CDR3 extends over 16 amino acids. Trimming removed 6 bases at V and 6 bases at J, with 20 bases between. Germline loops: CDR1 SNHLY, CDR2 FYNNEI. The CDR3 sequence is CASSEKRLVIAGELFF. The DNA for the CDR3 is TGTGCCAGCAGCGAGAAGAGACTAGTCATAGCCGGGGAGCTGTTTTTT. Using reference TRBV2 and TRBJ2-2 for the parts outside the CDR3, the full variable domain is EPEVTQTPSHQVTQMGQEVILRCVPISNHLYFYWYRQILGQKVEFLVSFYNNEISEKSEIFDDQFSVERPDGSNFTLKIRSTKLEDSAMYFCASSEKRLVIAGELFFGEGSRLTVL.

The rearrangement uses TRBV19 and TRBJ1-1; TRBD1 matches at 7 bases. Germline V gives CDR1 LNHDA, CDR2 SQIVND (reference sequence). J lost 7 bases, V lost 4 bases, and 9 bases had no gene match. The CDR3 is made up of 14 amino acids. The CDR3 region has the DNA TGTGCCAGTAGTACCCTACAGGGGCTTATTGAAGCTTTCTTT. Amino acid sequence: CASSTLQGLIEAFF.

The J gene is TRBJ1-2, the V gene TRBV27; 9 bases line up with TRBD1. This CDR3 contains 20 residues. Trimming took 6 bases from V and 4 from J; bases not matched to a gene: 24. From germline, CDR1 is MNHEY and CDR2 SMNVEV (reference sequence). The DNA for the CDR3 is TGTGCCAGCAGCAGTCTCCGGTATCGGGACAGGGCCCTCTCTCTCTATGGCTACACCTTC. Its translation: CASSSLRYRDRALSLYGYTF.

This chain links TRBV27 with TRBJ2-7, with TRBD2 as a possible D gene (6 bases). Trimming left V 2 bases short and J 7 bases short, with 21 bases between. The CDR3 sequence is 16 residues long. Germline lookup yields CDR1 MNHEY and CDR2 SMNVEV (reference sequence). The CDR3 DNA sequence: TGTGCCAGCAGTTTACGGCTGGCGTGGAGGGGAGAAGAGCAGTACTTC. It specifies CASSLRLAWRGEEQYF.

The table lists this clone with a count of one. V and J are TRBV27 and TRBJ2-2; TRBD2 aligns across 10 bases. The V gene's germline CDR1 is MNHEY and CDR2 SMNVEV (reference sequence). The CDR3 runs to 14 residues. Unmatched junction bases numbered 0, after V lost 2 bases and J lost 6 bases. The CDR3 nucleotides are TGTGCCAGCAGTTTACTAGCGGGAGCCGGGGAGCTGTTTTTT. It yields the protein CASSLLAGAGELFF.

This clone was picked up one time. The V gene is TRBV28, the J gene TRBJ2-7; the match to TRBD2 covers 8 bases. This CDR3 spans 16 amino acids. V was clipped by 2 bases and J by 0 bases; unmatched bases: 6. Germline assignment: CDR1 MDHEN and CDR2 SYDVKM. The CDR3 DNA reads as TGTGCCAGCAGTTTAACAGCGGGAGCTTACTCCTACGAGCAGTACTTC. Translating gives CASSLTAGAYSYEQYF.

The chain uses TRBV7-2 and TRBJ2-7; 16 bases agree with TRBD2. The CDR3 runs to 17 residues. The ends lost 5 bases at V and 6 bases at J; junction bases unmatched: 10. Germline V gene lookup returns CDR1 SGHTA and CDR2 FQGNSA. Written as DNA, the CDR3 is TGTGCCAGCAGCCCCTCGGGGACTAGCGGGAGGGCCGGCGAGCAGTACTTC. It codes for CASSPSGTSGRAGEQYF.

V and J are TRBV11-3 and TRBJ1-1, with 7 bases aligning to TRBD1. Trimming cost V 4 bases and J 0 bases; bases outside gene matches: 2. The length of the CDR3 is 14 residues. In germline, CDR1 is SGHNT, CDR2 YENEEA. CDR3 sequence (DNA): TGTGCCAGCAGCTCCGGGACAGTGAACACTGAAGCTTTCTTT. This gives the protein CASSSGTVNTEAFF.

The V and J genes are TRBV5-8 and TRBJ1-5; D is uncertain. The V end lost 4 bases, the J end lost 1 base, and 9 bases lay between the germline ends. CDR1 SGHTS and CDR2 YDEGEE come from the germline V gene. The CDR3 runs 14 residues. This CDR3 reads CASSTVRSNQPQHF. The DNA of the CDR3 is TGTGCCAGCAGCACTGTCAGGAGCAATCAGCCCCAGCATTTT.

The chain carries TRBV27 and TRBJ2-2; D ambiguous. The CDR3 extends over 12 amino acids. Trimming stripped 6 bases from V and 4 bases from J, with 6 bases between. Germline V CDR1 and CDR2: MNHEY, SMNVEV (reference sequence). The CDR3 here is CASSHGTGELFF. As DNA, the CDR3 is TGTGCCAGCAGCCACGGCACCGGGGAGCTGTTTTTT.

The rearrangement joins TRBV4-3 to TRBJ2-2; D is perhaps TRBD2 (7 bases). Germline V gives CDR1 LGHNA, CDR2 YSLEER. The CDR3 is 16 amino acids. V was shortened by 0 bases and J by 5 bases, with 13 bases between the two germline ends. The CDR3: CASSQDGGGRTGELFF. DNA for the CDR3: TGCGCCAGCAGCCAAGATGGCGGGGGCCGGACCGGGGAGCTGTTTTTT.

V usage is TRBV11-2 and J usage is TRBJ1-2; D gene unclear. V lost 0 bases and J 7 bases, leaving 3 bases between the germline ends. The CDR3 has 11 amino acids. Germline values: CDR1 SGHAT, CDR2 FQNNGV. In DNA form, the CDR3 reads TGTGCCAGCAGCTTAGACCGTGGCTACACCTTC. Amino acid sequence: CASSLDRGYTF.

This rearrangement joins TRBV19 to TRBJ2-7; possible D gene TRBD1, 5 bases. The germline CDR1 and CDR2 sequences are LNHDA and SQIVND (reference sequence). The CDR3 totals 15 residues. Trimming took off 6 bases at V and 1 base at J, with 16 bases between the two ends. The CDR3 here is CASSPQGGKSYEQYF. DNA for the CDR3: TGTGCCAGTAGCCCCCAGGGCGGTAAGTCCTACGAGCAGTACTTC.

CDR3 DNA sequence: TGTGCCAGCAGTCCGGACAGGGACCGCCGTGGCTACACCTTC. Translating gives CASSPDRDRRGYTF. The rearrangement uses TRBV6-1 and TRBJ1-2, with TRBD1 matching 8 bases. Trimming cost V 5 bases and J 7 bases; bases outside gene matches: 9. Germline values: CDR1 MNHNS, CDR2 SASEGT. This CDR3 has 14 residues.

V usage is TRBV5-4 and J usage is TRBJ2-1; D remains unclear. This CDR3 has 14 residues. The germline V and J ends were trimmed by 3 bases and 0 bases, with 7 bases remaining between them. The germline gives CDR1 SGHNT, CDR2 YYREEE (reference sequence). CDR3 DNA sequence: TGTGCCAGCAGCTCCTCCGGCTCCTACAATGAGCAGTTCTTC. As protein: CASSSSGSYNEQFF. The full variable domain, in which reference TRBV5-4 and TRBJ2-1 provide the parts outside the CDR3, is ETGVTQSPTHLIKTRGQQVTLRCSSQSGHNTVSWYQQALGQGPQFIFQYYREEENGRGNFPPRFSGLQFPNYSSELNVNALELDDSALYLCASSSSGSYNEQFFGPGTRLTVL.

V gene TRBV30 combines with J gene TRBJ2-1, with 12 positions matching TRBD2. The junction had 16 bases not matched to a gene; V was cut back by 3 bases and J by 10 bases. Germline CDR1 and CDR2: GTSNPN and SVGIG (reference sequence). The CDR3 is 17 amino acids. The CDR3 coding sequence is TGTGCCTGGAGCCCCCGGAGGGCCTGGACTAGCGGGAAAGAGCAGTTCTTC. It specifies CAWSPRRAWTSGKEQFF.

The chain recombines TRBV5-1 with TRBJ1-4; D is uncertain. V lost 0 bases and J 0 bases, leaving 6 bases between the germline ends. The CDR3 length is 15 residues. Germline V gene data show CDR1 as SGHRS and CDR2 as YFSETQ. CDR3 sequence (DNA): TGCGCCAGCAGCTTGGTGGCAGCAACTAATGAAAAACTGTTTTTT. It specifies CASSLVAATNEKLFF.